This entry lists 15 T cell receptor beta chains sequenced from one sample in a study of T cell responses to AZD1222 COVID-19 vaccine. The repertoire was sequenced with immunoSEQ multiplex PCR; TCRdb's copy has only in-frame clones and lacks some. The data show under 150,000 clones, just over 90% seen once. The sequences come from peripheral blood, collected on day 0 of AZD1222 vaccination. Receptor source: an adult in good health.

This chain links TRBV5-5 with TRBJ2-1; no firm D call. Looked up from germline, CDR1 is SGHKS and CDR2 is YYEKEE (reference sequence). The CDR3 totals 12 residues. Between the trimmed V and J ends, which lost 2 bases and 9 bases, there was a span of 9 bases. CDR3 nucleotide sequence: TGTGCCAGCAGCTTTCTGGGCGGTGAGCAGTTCTTC. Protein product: CASSFLGGEQFF.

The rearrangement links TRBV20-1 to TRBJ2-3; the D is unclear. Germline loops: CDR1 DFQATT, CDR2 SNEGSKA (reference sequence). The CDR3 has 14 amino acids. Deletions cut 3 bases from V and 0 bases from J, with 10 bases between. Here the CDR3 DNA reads TGCAGTGCTAGTAGAGACGGTAGCACAGATACGCAGTATTTT. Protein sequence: CSASRDGSTDTQYF.

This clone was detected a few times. The chain's CDR3 is CASSSQGNYGYTF. The CDR3 coding sequence is TGTGCCAGCAGTTCACAGGGGAACTATGGCTACACCTTC. This chain connects TRBV12-3 or TRBV12-4 to TRBJ1-2, with TRBD1 matching 7 bases. The CDR3 is 13 amino acids. Trimming removed 4 bases from V and 2 bases from J; junction bases left unmatched: 1.

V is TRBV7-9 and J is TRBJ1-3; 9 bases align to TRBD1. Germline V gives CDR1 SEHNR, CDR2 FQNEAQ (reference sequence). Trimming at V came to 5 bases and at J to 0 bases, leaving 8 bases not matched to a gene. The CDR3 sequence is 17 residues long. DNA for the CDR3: TGTGCCAGCAGCCCACTGGACAGGGGAAACTCTGGAAACACCATATATTTT. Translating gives CASSPLDRGNSGNTIYF.

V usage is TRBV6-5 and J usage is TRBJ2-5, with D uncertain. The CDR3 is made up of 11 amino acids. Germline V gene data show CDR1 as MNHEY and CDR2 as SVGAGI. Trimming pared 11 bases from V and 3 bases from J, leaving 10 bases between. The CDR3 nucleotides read TGTGCCTCAAGAATGGAAGAGACCCAGTACTTC. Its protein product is CASRMEETQYF.

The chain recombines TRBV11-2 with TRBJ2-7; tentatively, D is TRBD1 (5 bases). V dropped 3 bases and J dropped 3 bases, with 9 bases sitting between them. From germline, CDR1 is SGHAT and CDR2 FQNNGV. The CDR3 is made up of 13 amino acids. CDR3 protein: CASSFGRGYEQYF. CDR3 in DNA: TGTGCCAGCAGCTTTGGAAGGGGCTACGAGCAGTACTTC.

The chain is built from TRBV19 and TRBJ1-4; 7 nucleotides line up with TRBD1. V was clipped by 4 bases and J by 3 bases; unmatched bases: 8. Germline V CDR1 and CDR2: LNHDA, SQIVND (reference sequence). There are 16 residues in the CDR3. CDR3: CASSRPGQASNEKLFF. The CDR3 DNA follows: TGTGCCAGTAGTAGACCCGGACAGGCTTCTAATGAAAAACTGTTTTTT.

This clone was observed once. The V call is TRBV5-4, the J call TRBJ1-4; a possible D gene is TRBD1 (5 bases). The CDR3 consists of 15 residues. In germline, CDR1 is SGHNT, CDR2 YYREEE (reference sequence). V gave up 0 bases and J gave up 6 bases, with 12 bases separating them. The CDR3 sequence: CASSLARGVDEKLFF. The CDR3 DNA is TGTGCCAGCAGCTTGGCTCGGGGGGTGGATGAAAAACTGTTTTTT. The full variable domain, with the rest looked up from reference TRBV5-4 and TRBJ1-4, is ETGVTQSPTHLIKTRGQQVTLRCSSQSGHNTVSWYQQALGQGPQFIFQYYREEENGRGNFPPRFSGLQFPNYSSELNVNALELDDSALYLCASSLARGVDEKLFFGSGTQLSVL.

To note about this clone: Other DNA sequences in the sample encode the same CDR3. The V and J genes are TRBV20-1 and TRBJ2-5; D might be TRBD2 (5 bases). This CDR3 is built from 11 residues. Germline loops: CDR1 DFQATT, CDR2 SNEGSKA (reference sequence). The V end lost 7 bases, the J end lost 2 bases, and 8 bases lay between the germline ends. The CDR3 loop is CSVSGQETQYF. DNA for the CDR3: TGCAGTGTCTCGGGGCAAGAGACCCAGTACTTC.

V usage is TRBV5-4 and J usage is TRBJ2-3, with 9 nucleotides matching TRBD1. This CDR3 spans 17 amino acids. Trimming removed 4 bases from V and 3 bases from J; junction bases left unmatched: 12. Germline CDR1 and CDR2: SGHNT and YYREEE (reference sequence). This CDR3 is CASSQPSTGTGTDTQYF. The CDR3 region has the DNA TGTGCCAGCAGCCAGCCCTCAACCGGGACAGGGACAGATACGCAGTATTTT.

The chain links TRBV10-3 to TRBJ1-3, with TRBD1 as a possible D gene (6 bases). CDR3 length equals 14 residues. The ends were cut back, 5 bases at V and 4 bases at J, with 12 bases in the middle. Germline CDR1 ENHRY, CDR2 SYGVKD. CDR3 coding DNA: TGTGCCATCAGTTACAGGGAGGTGGGAAACACCATATATTTT. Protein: CAISYREVGNTIYF.

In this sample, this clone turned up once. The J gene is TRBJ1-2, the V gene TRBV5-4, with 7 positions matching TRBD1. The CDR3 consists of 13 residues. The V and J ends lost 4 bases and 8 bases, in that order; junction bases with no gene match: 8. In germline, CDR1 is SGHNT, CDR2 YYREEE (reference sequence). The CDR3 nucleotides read TGTGCCAGCAGCCTAGACAGGGAGTGGGGCTACACCTTC. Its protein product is CASSLDREWGYTF.

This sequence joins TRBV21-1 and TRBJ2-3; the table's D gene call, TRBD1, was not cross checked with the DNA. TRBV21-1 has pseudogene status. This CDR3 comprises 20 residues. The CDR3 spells CASSKVRDNPNIRSTDTQYF. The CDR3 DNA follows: TGTGCCAGCAGCAAAGTACGGGACAATCCTAATATAAGAAGCACAGATACGCAGTATTTT.

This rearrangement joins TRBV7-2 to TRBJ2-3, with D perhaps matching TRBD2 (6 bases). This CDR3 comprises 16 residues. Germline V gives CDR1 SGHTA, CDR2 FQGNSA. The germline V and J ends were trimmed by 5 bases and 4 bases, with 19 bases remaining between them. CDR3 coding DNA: TGTGCCAGCAGCACCGCTAGCGCGGGAACGGCAGATACGCAGTATTTT. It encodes CASSTASAGTADTQYF.

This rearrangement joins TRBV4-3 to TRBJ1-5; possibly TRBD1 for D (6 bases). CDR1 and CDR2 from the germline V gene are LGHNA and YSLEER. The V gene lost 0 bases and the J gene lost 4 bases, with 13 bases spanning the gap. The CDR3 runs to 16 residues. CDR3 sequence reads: CASSQELAQGNQPQHF. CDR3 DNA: TGCGCCAGCAGCCAAGAACTAGCACAGGGAAATCAGCCCCAGCATTTT.